Shown below are 28 T cell receptor beta chains from a single sample sequenced in a study of PD-1 blockade in classical Hodgkin lymphoma. Specified time point: cycle 4 day 1 (C4D1), after five to seven weeks of nivolumab. Each of the patients experienced relapse following autologous stem cell transplantation, and their brentuximab vedotin exposure differed. Sequencing used immunoSEQ multiplex PCR; TCRdb keeps in-frame clones, though not all of them. The data hold 64,000 or so clones, with under 95% observed a single time. This sample comprised peripheral blood mononuclear cells (PBMCs), obtained before the fourth cycle of nivolumab. Receptors originate from a human donor with classical Hodgkin lymphoma.

CDR3: CASSEFRRGSNSPLHF. CDR3 nucleotide sequence: TGTGCCAGCAGTGAATTTCGAAGGGGATCTAATTCACCCCTCCACTTT. The chain combines TRBV6-1 with TRBJ1-6; D is perhaps TRBD1 (5 bases). The V end was cut by 2 bases, the J end by 6 bases, with 14 bases between. The CDR3 sequence is 16 residues long. CDR1 and CDR2 from the germline V gene are MNHNS and SASEGT.

The chain recombines TRBV6-6 with TRBJ1-2; D might be TRBD1 (5 bases). The CDR3 totals 13 residues. Germline V gives CDR1 MNHNY, CDR2 SVGAGI (reference sequence). V gave up 6 bases and J gave up 6 bases, with 14 bases separating them. CDR3 coding DNA: TGTGCCAGCAGAATGGCAGGGCTTGATGGCTACACCTTC. Protein: CASRMAGLDGYTF.

The chain is built from TRBV5-1 and TRBJ1-1; maybe TRBD1 (6 bases). The CDR3 is 15 residues long. Germline V gene lookup returns CDR1 SGHRS and CDR2 YFSETQ. Trimming pared 2 bases from V and 4 bases from J, leaving 15 bases between. DNA of the CDR3: TGCGCCAGCAGCTTATTAATACAGGGTACCACTGAAGCTTTCTTT. Amino acid sequence: CASSLLIQGTTEAFF.

V is TRBV5-8 and J is TRBJ1-5, with TRBD1 as a possible D gene (5 bases). The CDR3 is 15 amino acids. Trimming pared 5 bases from V and 1 base from J, leaving 13 bases between. Looked up from germline, CDR1 is SGHTS and CDR2 is YDEGEE. The CDR3 DNA reads as TGTGCCAGCAGACTGGGGGGATACAGCAATCAGCCCCAGCATTTT. Translating it yields CASRLGGYSNQPQHF.

This chain joins TRBV25-1 and TRBJ2-5, with 10 nucleotides matching TRBD2. Germline V lookup: CDR1 MGHDK, CDR2 SYGVNS. This CDR3 comprises 15 residues. Trimming cost V 5 bases and J 1 base; bases outside gene matches: 4. CDR3 bases: TGTGCCAGCAGTTTAGCGGGGGGCACCCAAGAGACCCAGTACTTC. Protein product: CASSLAGGTQETQYF.

About this clone: The junction departs from the called germline gene at one end, perhaps through a read error. This chain joins TRBV6-5 and TRBJ1-6; D ambiguous. The V gene's germline CDR1 is MNHEY and CDR2 SVGAGI. The CDR3 sequence is 14 residues long. The CDR3 reads CASSSGYYDSPLHF. In DNA, the CDR3 is TGTGCCAGCAGTTCGGGCTACTATGATTCACCCCTCCACTTT.

The V gene is TRBV2, the J gene TRBJ2-7; 7 bases align to TRBD1. V lost 6 bases to trimming and J lost 0 bases; unmatched junction nucleotides: 5. The CDR3 spans 14 residues. CDR1 SNHLY and CDR2 FYNNEI come from the germline V gene. The CDR3 is CASRQGYLSYEQYF. DNA of the CDR3: TGTGCCAGCAGACAGGGGTACCTCTCCTACGAGCAGTACTTC.

The gene calls are TRBV11-2 and TRBJ1-4, with D unclear. Per germline, CDR1 SGHAT and CDR2 FQNNGV. V was pared by 6 bases and J by 12 bases, with 14 bases between. This CDR3 comprises 12 residues. CDR3 sequence: CASSFSGSQLFF. Written as DNA, the CDR3 is TGTGCCAGCAGTTTCTCCGGGAGTCAACTGTTTTTT.

V gene TRBV7-2 combines with J gene TRBJ1-2; unclear D gene. Trimming took 5 bases from V and 5 from J, leaving 9 bases between them. Germline CDR1 is SGHTA and CDR2 is FQGNSA. CDR3 length equals 12 residues. The CDR3 protein is CASSEGVYGYTF. CDR3 DNA: TGTGCCAGCAGCGAGGGAGTGTATGGCTACACCTTC.

This clone appeared a single time. V usage is TRBV18 and J usage is TRBJ2-5; no clear D gene. The CDR3 consists of 11 residues. V dropped 5 bases and J dropped 3 bases, with 4 bases sitting between them. The germline gives CDR1 KGHSH, CDR2 LQKENI. The CDR3 DNA sequence: TGTGCCAGCTCATCGGAAGAGACCCAGTACTTC. This gives the protein CASSSEETQYF. Based on the CDR3 plus reference TRBV18 and TRBJ2-5, the full variable domain is NAGVMQNPRHLVRRRGQEARLRCSPMKGHSHVYWYRQLPEEGLKFMVYLQKENIIDESGMPKERFSAEFPKEGPSILRIQQVVRGDSAAYFCASSSEETQYFGPGTRLLVL.

This chain links TRBV7-4 with TRBJ1-2; maybe TRBD1 (5 bases). CDR1 and CDR2 from the germline V gene are SGHVT and SQSDAQ. Trimming pared 6 bases from V and 5 bases from J, leaving 28 bases between. CDR3 length equals 18 residues. CDR3 region: CASRLHGLDRIRGYGYTF. CDR3 nucleotide sequence: TGTGCCAGCAGGCTTCATGGACTAGACAGAATCCGGGGATATGGCTACACCTTC.

This clone has only a few counts. The J gene is TRBJ1-6, the V gene TRBV2; tentative D call: TRBD1 (5 bases). The CDR3 runs 12 residues. In germline, CDR1 is SNHLY, CDR2 FYNNEI. V shed 8 bases and J shed 10 bases, with 12 bases lying between them. In nucleotides, the CDR3 is TGTGCCAGCGGACAAGAACCCTCACCCCTCCACTTT. Translated: CASGQEPSPLHF. Complete variable domain (other parts from reference TRBV2 and TRBJ1-6): EPEVTQTPSHQVTQMGQEVILRCVPISNHLYFYWYRQILGQKVEFLVSFYNNEISEKSEIFDDQFSVERPDGSNFTLKIRSTKLEDSAMYFCASGQEPSPLHFGNGTRLTVT.

The V call is TRBV4-1, the J call TRBJ2-1; 7 bases map to TRBD2. The germline V gene encodes CDR1 MGHRA and CDR2 YSYEKL. The CDR3 totals 19 residues. V dropped 0 bases and J dropped 4; count of bases not matched to a gene: 15. This CDR3 reads CASSQDPEAGQFHYNEQFF. In nucleotides, the CDR3 is TGCGCCAGCAGCCAAGATCCAGAAGCGGGGCAATTTCATTACAATGAGCAGTTCTTC.

V usage is TRBV15 and J usage is TRBJ2-1, with 7 bases that match TRBD2. The CDR3 sequence is 14 residues long. CDR1 is LNHNV, CDR2 YYDKDF, per germline (reference sequence). Unmatched junction bases numbered 6, after V lost 2 bases and J lost 8 bases. The CDR3 reads CATSRLSGVDEQFF. The CDR3, as DNA: TGTGCCACCAGCAGATTAAGCGGGGTGGATGAGCAGTTCTTC.

The V and J genes are TRBV29-1 and TRBJ2-7; 7 positions match TRBD2. V dropped 4 bases and J dropped 1; count of bases not matched to a gene: 4. Germline loops: CDR1 SQVTM, CDR2 ANQGSEA. The length of the CDR3 is 13 residues. The CDR3, as DNA: TGCAGCGTTGGCGGGGGTACTTCCTACGAGCAGTACTTC. This encodes CSVGGGTSYEQYF.

The chain joins TRBV15 to TRBJ1-4; TRBD1 agrees at 12 bases. V lost 6 bases and J lost 7; bases outside the gene matches: 3. The CDR3 contains 14 residues. Per the germline V gene, CDR1 is LNHNV and CDR2 is YYDKDF (reference sequence). CDR3 DNA: TGTGCCACCAGTCGGGACAGGGGGCCTGAAAAACTGTTTTTT. It yields the protein CATSRDRGPEKLFF.

V gene TRBV29-1 combines with J gene TRBJ2-7, with D perhaps matching TRBD2 (6 bases). The CDR3 loop spans 13 amino acids. CDR1 is SQVTM and CDR2 is ANQGSEA in the germline V gene. The ends were cut back, 3 bases at V and 2 bases at J, with 11 bases in the middle. The CDR3 coding sequence is TGCAGCGTTGAGAGCGGGCCGACCTACGAGCAGTACTTC. This encodes CSVESGPTYEQYF.

This sequence joins TRBV5-6 and TRBJ1-2; D is possibly TRBD1 (6 bases). Trimming shortened V by 5 bases and J by 4 bases, and 15 bases separated the two germline ends. This CDR3 has 14 residues. Germline CDR1 is SGHDT and CDR2 is YYEEEE. CDR3 bases: TGTGCCAGCAGTCAAGACAGGAGACCCTATGGCTACACCTTC. Its translation is CASSQDRRPYGYTF.

The chain carries TRBV27 and TRBJ1-1, with D perhaps matching TRBD1 (6 bases). CDR3 length equals 12 residues. V was clipped by 6 bases and J by 6 bases, with 11 bases between them. Germline lookup yields CDR1 MNHEY and CDR2 SMNVEV (reference sequence). CDR3 loop: CASRQGKAEAFF. In DNA, the CDR3 is TGTGCCAGCAGACAGGGCAAGGCTGAAGCTTTCTTT.

The chain has TRBV7-2 and TRBJ1-2; D perhaps matches TRBD1 (6 bases). Germline CDR1 reads SGHTA; CDR2 reads FQGNSA. V was cut by 2 bases and J by 4 bases, with 17 bases left in between. CDR3 length: 16 residues. The CDR3 bases are TGTGCCAGCAGCTTAACCCCCCCACAGGGAGGCTATGGCTACACCTTC. Translating gives CASSLTPPQGGYGYTF.

The chain has TRBV7-3 and TRBJ2-5; D is undetermined. This CDR3 is 8 amino acids long. Germline V CDR1 and CDR2: SGHTA, FQGTGA. Trimming stripped 2 bases from V and 14 bases from J, with 3 bases between. The CDR3 here is CASSLLYF. In DNA, the CDR3 is TGTGCCAGCAGCTTATTATACTTC.

This clone was detected once. The chain employs TRBV7-2 and TRBJ2-2; D not certain. Trimming cost V 3 bases and J 5 bases, with 7 bases left between them. Germline V gene sequence: CDR1 SGHTA, CDR2 FQGNSA. This CDR3 region has 13 residues. The chain's CDR3 is CASSLTTTGELFF. Here the CDR3 DNA reads TGTGCCAGCAGCTTGACAACTACCGGGGAGCTGTTTTTT.

The chain carries TRBV6-1 and TRBJ1-1; D is unclear. This CDR3 spans 15 amino acids. Trimming left V 6 bases short and J 0 bases short, with 14 bases between. Germline V gene data show CDR1 as MNHNS and CDR2 as SASEGT. The CDR3 sequence: CASSSTLFLNTEAFF. For the CDR3, the DNA is TGTGCCAGCAGCAGCACCCTGTTCTTGAACACTGAAGCTTTCTTT.

This clone has a single count. The chain combines TRBV28 with TRBJ2-5, with no clear D. Germline CDR1 MDHEN, CDR2 SYDVKM. V lost 1 base, J lost 2 bases, and 8 bases lay in between. The CDR3 consists of 14 residues. CDR3 residues: CASSLFRGQETQYF. The CDR3 DNA is TGTGCCAGCAGTTTATTCCGAGGTCAAGAGACCCAGTACTTC.

Here the CDR3 reads CATSRAGLNSPLHF. In nucleotides, the CDR3 is TGTGCCACCAGCAGGGCGGGGCTGAATTCACCCCTCCACTTT. The chain uses TRBV15 and TRBJ1-6; a weak D match, TRBD1 (5 bases). This CDR3 is 14 amino acids long. The germline V gene has CDR1 LNHNV and CDR2 YYDKDF (reference sequence). V lost 3 bases, J lost 7 bases, and 10 bases lay in between.

The chain recombines TRBV4-1 with TRBJ1-4; 11 bases line up with TRBD1. Germline CDR1 reads MGHRA; CDR2 reads YSYEKL. Losses at the gene ends were 4 bases for V and 8 bases for J; bases not matched to a gene: 9. This CDR3 spans 16 amino acids. This CDR3 reads CASSPYLDRGREKLFF. CDR3 coding DNA: TGCGCCAGCAGCCCATATCTGGACAGGGGGCGGGAAAAACTGTTTTTT.

The gene calls are TRBV2 and TRBJ2-1; 9 bases fit TRBD1. CDR3 length: 17 amino acids. Per germline, CDR1 SNHLY and CDR2 FYNNEI. The junction had 11 bases not matched to a gene; V was cut back by 5 bases and J by 3 bases. CDR3 sequence (DNA): TGTGCCAGCAGTTCCGAGGGACAGGGCGCCCACTACAATGAGCAGTTCTTC. It translates to CASSSEGQGAHYNEQFF. Full variable domain (remainder filled in from reference TRBV2 and TRBJ2-1): EPEVTQTPSHQVTQMGQEVILRCVPISNHLYFYWYRQILGQKVEFLVSFYNNEISEKSEIFDDQFSVERPDGSNFTLKIRSTKLEDSAMYFCASSSEGQGAHYNEQFFGPGTRLTVL.

The V and J genes are TRBV2 and TRBJ1-6; a weak D match, TRBD1 (6 bases). This CDR3 contains 13 residues. V was shortened by 5 bases and J by 16 bases, with 18 bases between the two germline ends. CDR1 is SNHLY and CDR2 is FYNNEI in the germline V gene. The CDR3 spells CASSTSRTEGLHF. The CDR3 nucleotides read TGTGCCAGCAGTACCAGCCGGACAGAAGGGCTCCACTTT.